A selection of T cell receptor beta chains follows, all from one sample in a study of blood T cell repertoires in COVID-19. Only in-frame clones appear in the TCRdb table, and some are missing; sequencing was by immunoSEQ multiplex PCR. The data hold about 100,000 clones, with 70% to 90% observed a single time. Sequenced sample: peripheral blood. The receptors were gathered from a woman in her twenties or thirties with acute or convalescent COVID-19. The CDR3 runs from the conserved cysteine through the conserved F or W. D genes are given only for firm matches. Clone size appears in some rows only: once, few, many, or a class for an expanded clone.

abundance	d_gene	v_gene	j_gene	CDR3aa	CDR3nt
.	.	TRBV21-1	TRBJ1-5	CASGLGTTISENQPQHF	TGTGCCAGCGGACTCGGGACAACTATCTCGGAAAATCAGCCCCAGCATTTT
.	.	TRBV27	TRBJ2-3	CASSLSRLATQYF	TGTGCCAGCAGTTTATCCAGGTTGGCTACGCAGTATTTT
once	.	TRBV5-1	TRBJ1-2	CASSFEGKGYTF	TGCGCCAGCAGCTTCGAGGGTAAAGGCTACACCTTC
.	.	TRBV15	TRBJ2-6	CATSRGTPGANVLTF	TGTGCCACCAGCAGAGGGACTCCTGGGGCCAACGTCCTGACTTTC
.	TRBD1	TRBV7-8	TRBJ2-7	CASSLGGQGQVQYF	TGTGCCAGCAGCTTAGGGGGACAGGGGCAGGTGCAGTACTTC
.	.	TRBV11-3	TRBJ1-1	CASSLDQGGNTEAFF	TGTGCCAGCAGCTTAGACCAGGGAGGGAACACTGAAGCTTTCTTT
.	TRBD1	TRBV28	TRBJ2-7	CASTLQGDSYEQYF	TGTGCCAGCACCCTCCAGGGGGATTCCTACGAGCAGTACTTC
.	.	TRBV7-9	TRBJ1-5	CASSLAGQLNQPQHF	TGTGCCAGCAGCTTAGCCGGACAACTCAATCAGCCCCAGCATTTT
once	.	TRBV7-6	TRBJ2-7	CASSWSSSVSYEQYF	TGTGCCAGCAGCTGGTCAAGCAGCGTATCCTACGAGCAGTACTTC
few	TRBD1	TRBV5-5	TRBJ1-6	CASSLELHRGGRSPLHF	TGTGCCAGCAGCTTGGAGCTACACAGGGGCGGCCGATCACCCCTCCACTTT
.	.	TRBV6-5	TRBJ1-2	CASRGEIMINGYTF	TGTGCCAGCAGAGGGGAAATCATGATCAATGGCTACACCTTC
.	TRBD1	TRBV7-9	TRBJ1-2	CASNLRGTGLGYTF	TGTGCCAGCAACCTCAGGGGGACAGGTCTTGGCTACACCTTC
.	.	TRBV5-4	TRBJ1-1	CASSYEGQIEAFF	TGTGCCAGCAGCTATGAAGGACAGATTGAAGCTTTCTTT
.	.	TRBV12-3/TRBV12-4	TRBJ2-3	CASSLLDTQYF	TGTGCCAGCAGTTTACTAGATACGCAGTATTTT
.	.	TRBV10-3	TRBJ2-3	CAISLSPGGTDTQYF	TGTGCCATCAGTCTCTCCCCGGGAGGCACAGATACGCAGTATTTT
few	TRBD2	TRBV13	TRBJ2-1	CASRSSSGGSYNEQFF	TGTGCCAGCAGGTCATCTAGCGGGGGTTCCTACAATGAGCAGTTCTTC
.	.	TRBV6-5	TRBJ2-1	CASRGARENYNEQFF	TGTGCCAGCAGGGGCGCCCGGGAGAATTACAATGAGCAGTTCTTC
.	.	TRBV3-1/TRBV3-2	TRBJ2-7	CASSQDFASYEQYF	TGTGCCAGCAGCCAAGATTTTGCCAGCTACGAGCAGTACTTC
.	.	TRBV5-4	TRBJ1-2	CASSLDRVGGYTF	TGTGCCAGCAGCTTGGACAGGGTAGGCGGCTACACCTTC
.	.	TRBV6-2/TRBV6-3	TRBJ1-6	CASSYSTGSPLHF	TGTGCCAGCAGTTACTCGACGGGTTCACCCCTCCACTTT
.	.	TRBV2	TRBJ1-4	CASTQGWDEKLFF	TGTGCCAGCACCCAGGGTTGGGATGAAAAACTGTTTTTT
.	.	TRBV6-5	TRBJ1-6	CASSLTGKSPLHF	TGTGCCAGCAGTTTAACAGGGAAATCACCCCTCCACTTT
.	TRBD1	TRBV10-1	TRBJ2-3	CASSDEGASTDTQYF	TGCGCCAGCAGTGACGAGGGGGCGAGCACAGATACGCAGTATTTT
once	.	TRBV11-2	TRBJ1-2	CASSSLTVRNAYTF	TGTGCCAGCAGCTCCCTGACAGTGAGGAACGCCTACACCTTC
.	.	TRBV7-8	TRBJ2-2	CASSLGGAGGELFF	TGTGCCAGCAGCTTAGGCGGGGCGGGCGGGGAGCTGTTTTTT
.	TRBD1	TRBV3-1/TRBV3-2	TRBJ1-1	CASSQDLGQTNTEAFF	TGTGCCAGCAGCCAAGATCTGGGACAGACGAACACTGAAGCTTTCTTT
.	.	TRBV2	TRBJ1-1	CASIGVRYTLNTEAFF	TGTGCCAGCATAGGAGTGAGGTATACCCTGAACACTGAAGCTTTCTTT
.	TRBD1	TRBV7-9	TRBJ2-2	CAVRLGTGPGELFF	TGTGCCGTCCGACTAGGGACAGGGCCCGGGGAGCTGTTTTTT
.	TRBD1	TRBV9	TRBJ1-2	CASSVSGTGGHGYTF	TGTGCCAGCAGCGTATCCGGGACAGGGGGCCATGGCTACACCTTC
.	.	TRBV9	TRBJ1-6	CASSVEDSRNSPLHF	TGTGCCAGCAGCGTAGAAGACAGCCGTAATTCACCCCTCCACTTT
.	.	TRBV27	TRBJ1-1	CASSLEQGDTEAFF	TGTGCCAGCAGTTTAGAACAGGGTGACACTGAAGCTTTCTTT
.	.	TRBV19	TRBJ1-5	CASSISALGQGNQPQHF	TGTGCCAGTAGTATTTCGGCTTTAGGTCAGGGTAATCAGCCCCAGCATTTT
.	.	TRBV27	TRBJ2-7	CASGQVHEQYF	TGTGCCAGCGGTCAGGTCCACGAGCAGTACTTC
once	.	TRBV6-5	TRBJ1-1	CASSSALGTEAFF	TGTGCCAGCAGTTCAGCGTTGGGCACTGAAGCTTTCTTT
.	TRBD2	TRBV2	TRBJ2-1	CASIRERGGTNEQFF	TGTGCCAGCATTCGGGAGCGGGGGGGCACGAATGAGCAGTTCTTC
.	.	TRBV12-3/TRBV12-4	TRBJ1-1	CASRKHVNTEAFF	TGTGCCAGCAGAAAGCATGTGAACACTGAAGCTTTCTTT
.	TRBD1	TRBV19	TRBJ2-1	CASSTKGAFYNEQFF	TGTGCCAGTAGTACAAAGGGGGCGTTCTACAATGAGCAGTTCTTC
.	TRBD1	TRBV29-1	TRBJ1-5	CSVSLGGAGQPQHF	TGCAGCGTGAGTTTAGGGGGCGCGGGGCAGCCCCAGCATTTT
.	.	TRBV5-1	TRBJ2-2	CASSPHGTGELFF	TGCGCCAGCAGCCCCCACGGGACCGGGGAGCTGTTTTTT
.	TRBD1	TRBV2	TRBJ1-4	CASSEGQGTGRGEKLFF	TGTGCCAGCAGTGAGGGACAGGGGACGGGACGGGGAGAAAAACTGTTTTTT
.	TRBD1	TRBV13	TRBJ1-1	CASSSRGATGGEAFF	TGTGCCAGCAGCTCAAGGGGGGCCACAGGGGGCGAAGCTTTCTTT
.	.	TRBV30	TRBJ1-2	CAPWEGDGYTF	TGTGCCCCCTGGGAGGGAGATGGCTACACCTTC
.	.	TRBV11-3	TRBJ2-1	CAISGGNYNEQFF	TGTGCCATCTCAGGTGGAAACTACAATGAGCAGTTCTTC
.	TRBD1	TRBV5-8	TRBJ1-2	CASSFAGTASFGGGYTF	TGTGCCAGCAGCTTCGCCGGGACAGCCAGTTTTGGTGGTGGCTACACCTTC
.	.	TRBV19	TRBJ1-1	CASSPISGKTEAFF	TGTGCCAGTAGTCCTATTTCAGGGAAAACTGAAGCTTTCTTT
.	.	TRBV3-1/TRBV3-2	TRBJ1-1	CASSQAGYLAEAFF	TGTGCCAGCAGCCAAGCCGGGTATCTCGCTGAAGCTTTCTTT
.	.	TRBV19	TRBJ2-1	CASSIRETGYNEQFF	TGTGCCAGTAGTATAAGGGAGACCGGGTACAATGAGCAGTTCTTC
.	.	TRBV19	TRBJ2-7	CASSMEGPPAYEQYF	TGTGCCAGTAGTATGGAGGGGCCGCCCGCCTACGAGCAGTACTTC
few	.	TRBV28	TRBJ1-2	CASSPLMGAVYGYTF	TGTGCCAGCAGTCCACTTATGGGGGCGGTCTATGGCTACACCTTC
.	.	TRBV27	TRBJ1-2	CASSYGHSYGYTF	TGTGCCAGCAGTTATGGACACTCCTATGGCTACACCTTC
.	.	TRBV11-3	TRBJ2-7	CASSLGPGYEQYF	TGTGCCAGCAGCTTAGGGCCGGGGTACGAGCAGTACTTC